A selection of T cell receptor beta chains follows, all from one sample in a study of spatial heterogeneity in lung cancer. In TCRdb, the 5' RACE reads were re-called with MiXCR into one record per CDR3 protein. The sample lists some 7,000 distinct CDR3 sequences; 11% to 15% were seen once. The sample was lung tumor tissue, taken at surgery. These receptors were obtained from a female donor with early-stage non-small cell lung cancer. CDR3s include the opening cysteine and the closing phenylalanine or tryptophan. A D gene is named only where the DNA matches it firmly. Some rows mark clone size as missing; the rest say once, few, many or name a class of expanded clone.

d_gene | j_gene | abundance | v_gene | CDR3aa | CDR3nt
TRBD1 | TRBJ1-1 | medium-sized | TRBV5-6 | CASSSGTGAILNTEAFF | TGTGCCAGCAGCTCCGGGACAGGGGCGATTTTGAACACTGAAGCTTTCTTT
TRBD1 | TRBJ2-7 | many | TRBV6-2/TRBV6-3 | CASIGDRRSYEQYF | TGTGCCAGCATCGGGGACAGACGTTCCTACGAGCAGTACTTC
NA | TRBJ2-2 | many | TRBV10-2 | CASSERRDTGELFF | TGCGCCAGCAGTGAGAGGCGGGACACCGGGGAGCTGTTTTTT
TRBD1 | TRBJ1-6 | NA | TRBV7-9 | CASSSGDREKSPLHF | TGTGCCAGCAGCTCCGGGGACAGGGAAAAGTCACCCCTCCACTTT
TRBD1 | TRBJ1-5 | many | TRBV6-2/TRBV6-3 | CASSPTGGIQPQHF | TGTGCCAGCAGTCCTACAGGGGGAATTCAGCCCCAGCATTTT
TRBD1 | TRBJ1-1 | many | TRBV7-9 | CASSLGQSTEAFF | TGTGCCAGCAGCTTGGGACAGAGTACTGAAGCTTTCTTT
NA | TRBJ2-6 | medium-sized | TRBV6-1 | CASHHKSSGANVLTF | TGTGCCAGCCACCACAAGAGCTCTGGGGCCAACGTCCTGACTTTC
TRBD1 | TRBJ2-5 | medium-sized | TRBV4-2 | CASSQLGQGAWETQYF | TGTGCCAGCAGCCAACTAGGACAGGGGGCTTGGGAGACCCAGTACTTC
NA | TRBJ2-7 | medium-sized | TRBV7-9 | CASSFTGQSFSYEQYF | TGTGCCAGCAGCTTCACCGGACAGAGCTTCTCCTACGAGCAGTACTTC
NA | TRBJ2-2 | many | TRBV20-1 | CSARGVNTGELFF | TGCAGTGCTAGGGGGGTGAACACCGGGGAGCTGTTTTTT
TRBD1 | TRBJ2-5 | many | TRBV28 | CASRRGRDRVPLAQYF | TGTGCCAGCAGACGAGGACGGGACAGGGTCCCCTTGGCCCAGTACTTC
NA | TRBJ2-5 | few | TRBV7-9 | CASSSRLRGPETQYF | TGTGCCAGCAGCTCGAGACTCAGGGGCCCGGAGACCCAGTACTTC
NA | TRBJ2-1 | medium-sized | TRBV28 | CASQKDDSYNEQFF | TGTGCCAGTCAAAAGGACGACTCCTACAATGAGCAGTTCTTC
NA | TRBJ2-3 | medium-sized | TRBV15 | CATSRDPGADTQYF | TGTGCCACCAGCAGAGATCCCGGTGCAGATACGCAGTATTTT
TRBD1 | TRBJ2-3 | many | TRBV6-1 | CASRRGQETDTQYF | TGTGCCAGCAGACGGGGACAGGAGACAGATACGCAGTATTTT
NA | TRBJ2-2 | many | TRBV7-9 | CASTPGYTGELFF | TGTGCCAGCACCCCGGGTTACACCGGGGAGCTGTTTTTT
NA | TRBJ1-1 | medium-sized | TRBV9 | CASSVDSARGTEAFF | TGTGCCAGCAGCGTAGATTCCGCTAGGGGCACTGAAGCTTTCTTT
NA | TRBJ1-5 | medium-sized | TRBV20-1 | CSARGFPGAGDSNQPQHF | TGCAGTGCCCGGGGGTTCCCGGGGGCAGGGGATAGCAATCAGCCCCAGCATTTT
NA | TRBJ2-1 | many | TRBV4-2 | CASSKVGGKGRNEQFF | TGTGCCAGCAGCAAAGTCGGGGGAAAGGGACGCAATGAGCAGTTCTTC
TRBD1 | TRBJ2-5 | few | TRBV11-2 | CASSQQGYQETQYF | TGTGCCAGCAGCCAACAGGGGTACCAAGAGACCCAGTACTTC
NA | TRBJ2-6 | many | TRBV5-4 | CASSLRSATGANVLTF | TGTGCCAGCAGCCTGAGGAGCGCTACAGGGGCCAACGTCCTGACTTTC
TRBD2 | TRBJ2-3 | many | TRBV28 | CASSFFGLAGGSDTQYF | TGTGCCAGCAGTTTCTTCGGACTAGCGGGGGGATCAGATACGCAGTATTTT
TRBD1 | TRBJ1-1 | medium-sized | TRBV7-8 | CASSLVGQGSEAFF | TGTGCCAGCAGCTTAGTAGGACAGGGAAGTGAAGCTTTCTTT
NA | TRBJ2-5 | many | TRBV3-1 | CASRPPWDETQYF | TGTGCCAGCAGACCCCCTTGGGATGAGACCCAGTACTTC
TRBD2 | TRBJ2-3 | many | TRBV28 | CASSLDRGGRYTQYF | TGTGCCAGCAGTTTGGACCGGGGGGGGAGGTATACGCAGTATTTT
TRBD1 | TRBJ1-6 | medium-sized | TRBV6-5 | CASSYGQGPYNSPLHF | TGTGCCAGCAGTTACGGACAGGGGCCCTATAATTCACCCCTCCACTTT
NA | TRBJ2-3 | many | TRBV7-2 | CASSLVGGGLLTDTQYF | TGTGCCAGCAGCTTAGTAGGTGGTGGTCTGTTAACGGATACGCAGTATTTT
NA | TRBJ1-2 | medium-sized | TRBV20-1 | CSARLGSYGYTF | TGCAGTGCTAGACTTGGGAGCTATGGCTACACCTTC
NA | TRBJ1-3 | medium-sized | TRBV28 | CASRREGLLRSSTIYF | TGTGCCAGCAGACGTGAAGGACTGCTCCGATCCTCCACCATATATTTT
NA | TRBJ1-1 | many | TRBV11-2 | CASSFRGGTEAFF | TGTGCCAGCAGCTTCAGGGGTGGCACTGAAGCTTTCTTT
NA | TRBJ2-1 | many | TRBV10-1 | CASSESRSEQFF | TGCGCCAGCAGTGAGTCGAGAAGTGAGCAGTTCTTC
NA | TRBJ1-2 | many | TRBV5-6 | CASSVYRGRYGYTF | TGTGCCAGCAGCGTGTACCGGGGCCGCTATGGCTACACCTTC
NA | TRBJ2-7 | many | TRBV6-1 | CASRRGLALGQGHYEQYF | TGTGCCAGCAGGCGAGGATTAGCGTTGGGGCAGGGCCACTACGAGCAGTACTTC
NA | TRBJ2-7 | few | TRBV25-1 | CASSGRVPYEQYF | TGTGCCAGCAGTGGGAGGGTCCCCTACGAGCAGTACTTC
TRBD2 | TRBJ2-1 | NA | TRBV3-1 | CASSQVASGRYNEQFF | TGTGCCAGCAGCCAAGTTGCTAGCGGGAGGTATAATGAGCAGTTCTTC
TRBD1 | TRBJ2-7 | NA | TRBV10-3 | CATTGTGPNYEQYF | TGTGCCACTACCGGGACAGGGCCTAACTACGAGCAGTACTTC
NA | TRBJ1-5 | many | TRBV6-1 | CASSVRAGTEHF | TGTGCCAGCAGTGTTCGTGCGGGGACCGAGCATTTT
NA | TRBJ2-1 | medium-sized | TRBV4-1 | CASSQGPTYNEQFF | TGCGCCAGCAGCCAAGGCCCCACATACAATGAGCAGTTCTTC
TRBD1 | TRBJ1-1 | medium-sized | TRBV7-9 | CASSSRTGGLAAFF | TGTGCCAGCAGCTCTCGGACAGGGGGTCTCGCCGCTTTCTTT
TRBD1 | TRBJ2-1 | few | TRBV2 | CASPLTGHSYNEQFF | TGTGCCAGTCCACTGACAGGGCACTCCTACAATGAGCAGTTCTTC
NA | TRBJ1-3 | many | TRBV30 | CAWSPGYSGNTIYF | TGTGCCTGGAGTCCAGGGTACTCTGGAAACACCATATATTTT
NA | TRBJ2-5 | medium-sized | TRBV12-3/TRBV12-4 | CASSFQETQYF | TGTGCCAGCAGCTTTCAAGAGACCCAGTACTTC
NA | TRBJ1-1 | many | TRBV7-9 | CASSFLRTEAFF | TGTGCCAGCAGCTTTCTCCGCACTGAAGCTTTCTTT
TRBD1 | TRBJ1-2 | medium-sized | TRBV10-2 | CASSEGLLGQGADGYTF | TGCGCCAGCAGTGAGGGGCTCTTGGGACAGGGGGCTGATGGCTACACCTTC
NA | TRBJ1-2 | medium-sized | TRBV13 | CASTQGISGYTF | TGTGCCTCCACCCAGGGGATCTCTGGCTACACCTTC
NA | TRBJ1-5 | many | TRBV18 | CASSPGVNQPQHF | TGTGCCAGCTCACCGGGGGTGAATCAGCCCCAGCATTTT
NA | TRBJ2-5 | many | TRBV20-1 | CSASSGDLKTQYF | TGCAGTGCTAGTTCTGGGGATCTAAAGACCCAGTACTTC
NA | TRBJ1-6 | medium-sized | TRBV27 | CASSPGPYNSPLHF | TGTGCCAGCAGTCCGGGCCCGTATAATTCACCCCTCCACTTT
NA | TRBJ1-3 | many | TRBV10-3 | CAHREGRGNTIYF | TGTGCCCATCGGGAGGGTAGAGGAAACACCATATATTTT
TRBD1 | TRBJ2-2 | few | TRBV7-2 | CASSSGQGDTGELFF | TGTGCCAGCAGTTCGGGACAGGGCGACACCGGGGAGCTGTTTTTT
NA | TRBJ1-5 | medium-sized | TRBV7-8 | CASSPEGQAQHF | TGTGCCAGCAGCCCCGAGGGGCAGGCCCAGCATTTT